A selection of T cell receptor beta chains follows, all from one sample in a study of regulatory T cells in long-lasting Graves disease. TCRdb redid the calling of the multiplex PCR reads with MiXCR, one entry per CDR3 protein. This sample yields 420,000 or so distinct CDR3 sequences, of which about a quarter are seen a single time; approximately 28% belongs to the top ten. The sequences come from peripheral blood mononuclear cells (PBMCs), collected when the disease was refractory, from a patient treated with antithyroid drugs. Source of these receptors: a female donor with Graves disease. Both conserved end residues are part of each CDR3. D genes are given only for firm matches. Rows give clone size only sometimes, using once, few, many, or a class for an expanded clone.

>many|TRBJ1-5|TRBD1|TRBV6-1
TGTGCCAGCAGCAAGGACAGGGTCGATCAGCCCCAGCATTTT
CASSKDRVDQPQHF
>-|TRBJ2-1|TRBD2|TRBV20-1
TGCAGTGCTAGCCTACTAGCGGGGGCAAACAATGAGCAGTTCTTC
CSASLLAGANNEQFF
>-|TRBJ1-2|-|TRBV10-3
TGTGCCATCAGTGAGTCACTGAGGGTCGGCTACACCTTC
CAISESLRVGYTF
>-|TRBJ1-2|TRBD1|TRBV6-1
TGTGCCATTAGGACAGGGAAGTATGGCTACACCTTC
CAIRTGKYGYTF
>few|TRBJ1-1|-|TRBV11-1
TGTGCCAGCAGCTTAGTTTGGGGGTCCCCCGCTGAAGCTTTCTTT
CASSLVWGSPAEAFF
>many|TRBJ2-5|TRBD1|TRBV20-1
TGCAGTGCAACCAGGGCGGCCAGGGGGCTTTGGGAGACCCAGTACTTC
CSATRAARGLWETQYF
>many|TRBJ1-2|-|TRBV29-1
TGCAGCGTTGCGACACTTAAGGGTGGCTACACCTTC
CSVATLKGGYTF
>few|TRBJ2-7|TRBD2|TRBV7-2
TGTGCCAGCAGCTTAGAAGCGGGAGGGCCTTCCGAGCAGTACTTC
CASSLEAGGPSEQYF
>-|TRBJ1-4|-|TRBV25-1
TGTGCCAGCAGTGAAGCCCTATACCCCATTAATGAAAAACTGTTTTTT
CASSEALYPINEKLFF
>few|TRBJ2-7|TRBD1|TRBV10-3
TGTGCCTCTATCCCGGGACAGGGTTTCAATGAGCAGTACTTC
CASIPGQGFNEQYF
>-|TRBJ1-2|TRBD1|TRBV2
TGTGCCAGCAGTGAACCAGGGGGGGCCTATGGCTACACCTTC
CASSEPGGAYGYTF
>many|TRBJ2-7|TRBD2|TRBV13
TGTGCCAGCAGCTACCAGGGACTAGCGGGAGACTACGAGCAGTACTTC
CASSYQGLAGDYEQYF
>few|TRBJ2-7|-|TRBV29-1
TGCAGCGTTGTAGATAGGGGGAGTGTCTACGAGCAGTACTTC
CSVVDRGSVYEQYF
>-|TRBJ2-5|TRBD1|TRBV20-1
TGCAGTGCTAGACAGGGGGAAGGAGAGACCCAGTACTTC
CSARQGEGETQYF
>few|TRBJ1-2|-|TRBV30
TGTGCCTGGAGTCCGGGGGGCTATGGCTACACCTTC
CAWSPGGYGYTF
>many|TRBJ2-7|TRBD2|TRBV12-3/TRBV12-4
TGTGCCAGCAGTCCCGCGGGGGGAACCTACGAGCAGTACTTC
CASSPAGGTYEQYF
>-|TRBJ1-5|-|TRBV19
TGTGCCAGTAGCTTCGGGGACATTCAGCCCCAGCATTTT
CASSFGDIQPQHF
>-|TRBJ2-7|-|TRBV5-1
TGCGCCAGCAGCGCTTCTAGCGCGAGAGGCCACGAGCAGTACTTC
CASSASSARGHEQYF
>few|TRBJ1-1|-|TRBV3-1
TGTGCCAGCAGCCAAGGGTTTGGGACTGAAGCTTTCTTT
CASSQGFGTEAFF
>many|TRBJ1-4|TRBD1|TRBV7-2
TGTGCCAGCATCCGGACAGGAGGGAGGGAAAAACTGTTTTTT
CASIRTGGREKLFF
>-|TRBJ2-7|-|TRBV3-1
TGTGCCAGCAGCCAACGGTCCGGGACCTACGAGCAGTACTTC
CASSQRSGTYEQYF
>few|TRBJ1-5|-|TRBV7-2
TGTGCCAGCAGCTCACAGGAGTCCAATCAGCCCCAGCATTTT
CASSSQESNQPQHF
>-|TRBJ2-7|-|TRBV6-5
TGTGCCAGCAGTTACAGTAGGGCAGGCCGGGACTTC
CASSYSRAGRDF
>many|TRBJ2-6|-|TRBV11-1
TGTGCCAGCACCAAAAGGAGCTCTGGGGCCAACGTCCTGACTTTC
CASTKRSSGANVLTF
>-|TRBJ2-7|-|TRBV4-1
TGCGCCAGCAGCCAAGACAGGGTCTACGAGCAGTACTTC
CASSQDRVYEQYF
>few|TRBJ1-1|-|TRBV18
TGTGCCAGCTCACCATTTTCGAACACTGAAGCTTTCTTT
CASSPFSNTEAFF
>few|TRBJ1-1|TRBD1|TRBV29-1
TGCAGCGTTGAAGATCGGGGACAGACTGAAGCTTTCTTT
CSVEDRGQTEAFF
>many|TRBJ2-7|TRBD2|TRBV12-3/TRBV12-4
TGTGCCAGCAGTTTGTATGGGCCGTCAGGACTAGCGGGAGGGCGCCCCTACGAGCAGTACTTC
CASSLYGPSGLAGGRPYEQYF
>-|TRBJ2-3|TRBD1|TRBV5-1
TGCGCCGGCAGCTCATTACAGGGGGTTGGCACAGATACGCAGTATTTT
CAGSSLQGVGTDTQYF
>few|TRBJ1-1|TRBD1|TRBV6-1
TGTGCCAGCAGTGGGGGACAGGGGAGATCTTTCTTT
CASSGGQGRSFF
>-|TRBJ2-3|-|TRBV28
TGTGCCAGCAGTTTAGGTCACGGACGGGCTAGCACAGATACGCAGTATTTT
CASSLGHGRASTDTQYF
>-|TRBJ1-3|-|TRBV5-1
TGCGCCAGCAGCTTGGGGCCGGCGAGCTCTGGAAACACCATATATTTT
CASSLGPASSGNTIYF
>-|TRBJ1-3|-|TRBV7-9
TGTGCCAGCAGCGATGCTGGAAACACCATATATTTT
CASSDAGNTIYF
>-|TRBJ2-7|-|TRBV7-9
TGTGCCAGCAGTCCAGGTGGGACCCTCTACGAGCAGTACTTC
CASSPGGTLYEQYF
>-|TRBJ2-2|-|TRBV6-2/TRBV6-3
TGTGCCAGCAGTGAAATAGGGGCGGGGACCGGGGAGCTGTTTTTT
CASSEIGAGTGELFF
>many|TRBJ1-1|-|TRBV28
TGTGCCAGCAGTTTAAGGGGGGCGACCGTTGAAGCTTTCTTT
CASSLRGATVEAFF
>many|TRBJ2-7|TRBD2|TRBV19
TGTGCCAGTAGCATTAGCGGGAGCTCCTACGAGCAGTACTTC
CASSISGSSYEQYF
>few|TRBJ1-5|-|TRBV20-1
TGCAGTGCCGAGGACAGTGCAAACCCGGACCCAAATCAGCCCCAGCATTTT
CSAEDSANPDPNQPQHF
>-|TRBJ2-7|TRBD1|TRBV19
TGTGCCAGTAGTGCTTCGACAGGGTTCGTGGAAGAGCAGTACTTC
CASSASTGFVEEQYF
>few|TRBJ2-7|TRBD2|TRBV6-1
TGTGCCAGCAGTGAAGGACTAGCGAGGGGGGAGCAGTACTTC
CASSEGLARGEQYF
>many|TRBJ2-6|-|TRBV11-3
TGTGCCAGCAGCGACCCCCGGGCTGGGGCCAACGTCCTGACTTTC
CASSDPRAGANVLTF
>-|TRBJ2-7|TRBD1|TRBV6-2/TRBV6-3
TGTGCCAGCAGTTACCCCGGGACAGGGATCTACGAGCAGTACTTC
CASSYPGTGIYEQYF
>few|TRBJ1-2|TRBD1|TRBV7-2
TGTGCCAGCAGCTTACTGGGACAGGAGATCTATGGCTACACCTTC
CASSLLGQEIYGYTF
>many|TRBJ2-5|TRBD2|TRBV6-9
TGTGCCAGCAGTTACGGGGCTAGCGGGAGACAAAAGACCCAGTACTTC
CASSYGASGRQKTQYF
>many|TRBJ2-7|-|TRBV30
TGTGCCTATAATCCGGGACCAGGCGTCGAGCAGTACTTC
CAYNPGPGVEQYF
>many|TRBJ2-2|-|TRBV12-3/TRBV12-4
TGTGCCAGCAGTTTCCTAACTGACACCGGGGAGCTGTTTTTT
CASSFLTDTGELFF
>-|TRBJ1-2|TRBD1|TRBV19
TGTGCCAGTAGTATCGGCCCCGGGACAGGACACGGCTACACCTTC
CASSIGPGTGHGYTF
>-|TRBJ2-7|-|TRBV29-1
TGCAGCGTTGCCAGTACCTACGAGCATTACTTC
CSVASTYEHYF
>few|TRBJ2-4|TRBD2|TRBV12-3/TRBV12-4
TGTGCCAGCAGTTTTGGGGGACTAGCGGACTTC
CASSFGGLADF
>-|TRBJ2-2|-|TRBV6-1
TGTGCCAGCACCGTCTGGGTGGGTACCGGGGAGCTGTTTTTT
CASTVWVGTGELFF
>-|TRBJ2-6|TRBD1|TRBV7-3
TGTGCCAGCAGCTACGGGACAGGGTCTGGGGCCAACGTCCTGACTTTC
CASSYGTGSGANVLTF
>many|TRBJ2-7|-|TRBV27
TGTGCCAGCAGTAGGAATACAGGGCCCTACGAGCAGTACTTC
CASSRNTGPYEQYF
>once|TRBJ2-7|TRBD1|TRBV6-2/TRBV6-3
TGTGCCAGCAGTTACCAGACAGGGTACGAGCAGTACTTC
CASSYQTGYEQYF